The sequence of this TCR beta chain was determined in a study of T cell clones after liver transplantation. Study-level background: TCRbeta sequencing after a pre-transplant mixed lymphocyte reaction identified graft-donor-reactive clones, later tracked in post-transplant blood. Pre-transplant mixed lymphocyte reactions yielded third-party-reactive TCRbeta sequences as comparators for graft-donor-reactive sequences. Overall study findings and caveats: Circulating graft-donor-reactive CD4 TCRbeta sequences fell significantly post-transplant in 5 of 8 subjects.

The germline V gene has CDR1 SGHNT and CDR2 YYREEE (reference sequence). The CDR3 runs to 16 residues. The V and J ends lost 4 bases and 3 bases, in that order; junction bases with no gene match: 10. Here immunoSEQ multiplex PCR was the method, and the copy in TCRdb shows in-frame clones only, minus some. The sample has more than 95,000 clones, approximately 79% seen once; the top ten hold approximately 3%. To note about this clone: Its specificity is unknown.

This TCR came from a human patient who received a liver transplant. Some T cells may trace back to the graft donor. Sequencing used CD4+ T cells from blood, obtained approximately 43 months after liver transplant. The genes are TRBV5-4 and TRBJ2-3, with 8 nucleotides matching TRBD1. DNA for the CDR3: TGTGCCAGCAGCACAAACGGACAGGGTTTTACAGATACGCAGTATTTT. Translation: CASSTNGQGFTDTQYF.